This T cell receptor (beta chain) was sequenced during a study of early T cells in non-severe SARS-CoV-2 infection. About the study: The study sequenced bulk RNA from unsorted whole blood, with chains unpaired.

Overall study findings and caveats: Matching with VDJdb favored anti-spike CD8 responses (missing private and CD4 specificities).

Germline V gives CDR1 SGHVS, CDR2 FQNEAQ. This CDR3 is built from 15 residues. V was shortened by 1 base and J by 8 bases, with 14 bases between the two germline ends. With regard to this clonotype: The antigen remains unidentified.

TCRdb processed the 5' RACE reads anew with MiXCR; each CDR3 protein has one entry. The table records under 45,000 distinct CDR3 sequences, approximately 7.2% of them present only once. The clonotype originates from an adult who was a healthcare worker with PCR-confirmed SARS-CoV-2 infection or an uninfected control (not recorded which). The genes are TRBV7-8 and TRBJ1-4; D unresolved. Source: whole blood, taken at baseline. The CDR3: CASSLGSAGGEKLFF. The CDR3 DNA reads TGTGCCAGCAGCTTAGGGTCTGCGGGCGGAGAAAAACTGTTTTTT.